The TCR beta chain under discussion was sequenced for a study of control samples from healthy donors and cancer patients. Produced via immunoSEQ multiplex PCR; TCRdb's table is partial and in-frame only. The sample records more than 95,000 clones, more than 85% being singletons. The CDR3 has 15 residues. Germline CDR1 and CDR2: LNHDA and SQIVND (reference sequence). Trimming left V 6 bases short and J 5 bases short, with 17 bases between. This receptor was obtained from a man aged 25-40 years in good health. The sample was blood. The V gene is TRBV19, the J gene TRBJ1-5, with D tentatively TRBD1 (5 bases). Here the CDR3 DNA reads TGTGCCAGTAGGGCAGGTCAGGGAATACATCAGCCCCAGCATTTT. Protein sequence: CASRAGQGIHQPQHF.